The 18 T cell receptor beta chains below come from one sample, sequenced in a study of lymphopenia after photon versus proton radiotherapy. TCRdb's copy holds only in-frame clones and misses some; the assay was immunoSEQ multiplex PCR. Seen here are tens of thousands of clones, roughly 89% observed once, and the top ten hold less than 8.5%. The sample consisted of peripheral blood, taken from a patient treated with proton-based radiotherapy. These receptors were taken from a woman aged 70 to 79 with pancreatic cancer. Some clones in this sample may be carry-over from other donors' samples.

The chain is built from TRBV5-1 and TRBJ1-4; 10 bases agree with TRBD1. The germline V gene has CDR1 SGHRS and CDR2 YFSETQ. Trimming removed 0 bases from V and 6 bases from J; junction bases left unmatched: 2. The CDR3 is 15 residues long. The CDR3 nucleotides read TGCGCCAGCAGCTTGGAAGGGACAGGGGATGAAAAACTGTTTTTT. It codes for CASSLEGTGDEKLFF.

The chain joins TRBV28 to TRBJ2-3, with TRBD2 as a possible D gene (5 bases). Germline V gene lookup returns CDR1 MDHEN and CDR2 SYDVKM. Trimming cost V 2 bases and J 4 bases, with 7 bases left between them. This CDR3 has 13 amino acids. The CDR3 sequence is CASSLGEPDTQYF. The CDR3 bases are TGTGCCAGCAGTTTAGGGGAGCCAGATACGCAGTATTTT.

The chain employs TRBV12-2 and TRBJ2-3; the listed D gene, TRBD2, was not tested against the DNA. TRBV12-2 has pseudogene status. The CDR3 covers 17 residues. CDR3 sequence reads: CASRLPGGAVSTDTQYF. DNA for the CDR3: TGTGCAAGTCGCCTCCCCGGGGGGGCGGTAAGCACAGATACGCAGTATTTT.

The chain has TRBV5-6 and TRBJ2-7, with 10 bases that match TRBD1. This CDR3 is 14 amino acids long. Looked up from germline, CDR1 is SGHDT and CDR2 is YYEEEE. Losses at the gene ends were 4 bases for V and 3 bases for J; bases not matched to a gene: 4. The CDR3: CASSRWDRGYEQYF. The CDR3 nucleotides are TGTGCCAGCAGCCGCTGGGACAGGGGCTACGAGCAGTACTTC.

J is TRBJ1-2 and V is TRBV28; 9 bases line up with TRBD1. Per germline, CDR1 MDHEN and CDR2 SYDVKM. J gave up 8 bases and V 5 bases, and 9 bases lay outside the gene matches. This CDR3 region has 14 residues. This CDR3 is CASSPPGQGSGYTF. The DNA for the CDR3 is TGTGCCAGCAGTCCCCCCGGACAGGGGAGCGGCTACACCTTC.

The chain employs TRBV10-3 and TRBJ2-3; unclear D gene. The germline V gene encodes CDR1 ENHRY and CDR2 SYGVKD. The ends were cut back, 5 bases at V and 1 base at J, with 4 bases in the middle. CDR3 length equals 12 residues. In nucleotides, the CDR3 is TGTGCCATCAGTCCGGGCACAGATACGCAGTATTTT. Protein product: CAISPGTDTQYF.

The chain has TRBV10-2 and TRBJ1-1; D possibly corresponds to TRBD1 (6 bases). Between the trimmed V and J ends, which lost 4 bases and 1 base, there was a span of 10 bases. This CDR3 contains 14 residues. The germline gives CDR1 WSHSY, CDR2 SAAADI. CDR3: CASSATDRNTEAFF. The DNA for the CDR3 is TGCGCCAGCAGTGCAACGGACAGGAACACTGAAGCTTTCTTT.

The chain couples TRBV13 to TRBJ1-2, with D perhaps TRBD1 (6 bases). The CDR3 has 14 amino acids. From germline, CDR1 is PRHDT and CDR2 FYEKMQ (reference sequence). The ends were cut back, 0 bases at V and 8 bases at J, with 13 bases in the middle. The CDR3, as DNA: TGTGCCAGCAGCTTAGGCCGTCAGGGGTCGGGCTACACCTTC. The encoded protein is CASSLGRQGSGYTF.

This chain links TRBV30 with TRBJ2-2, with 7 bases that match TRBD1. The CDR3 has 13 amino acids. The ends lost 5 bases at V and 7 bases at J; junction bases unmatched: 7. CDR1 and CDR2 from the germline V gene are GTSNPN and SVGIG (reference sequence). CDR3 nucleotides: TGTGCCTGGTTAGGACAGGCGGGCGGGGAGCTGTTTTTT. Its protein is CAWLGQAGGELFF.

This sequence joins TRBV6-5 and TRBJ1-1; D uncertain. V dropped 3 bases and J dropped 3 bases, with 2 bases sitting between them. Germline CDR1 is MNHEY and CDR2 is SVGAGI. The CDR3 consists of 11 residues. CDR3 DNA sequence: TGTGCCAGCAGTTATCACACTGAAGCTTTCTTT. The encoded protein is CASSYHTEAFF.

The rearrangement links TRBV5-1 to TRBJ1-2; D uncertain. The CDR3 extends over 14 amino acids. Looked up from germline, CDR1 is SGHRS and CDR2 is YFSETQ. Trimming pared 0 bases from V and 0 bases from J, leaving 6 bases between. As DNA, the CDR3 is TGCGCCAGCAGCTTGGACAGCCCTAACTATGGCTACACCTTC. Amino acids: CASSLDSPNYGYTF.

The V and J genes are TRBV5-8 and TRBJ1-1; D perhaps matches TRBD1 (5 bases). Germline loops: CDR1 SGHTS, CDR2 YDEGEE. This CDR3 comprises 17 residues. Deletions cut 4 bases from V and 1 base from J, with 20 bases between. This CDR3 reads CASSPRDAGRANTEAFF. In DNA, the CDR3 is TGTGCCAGCAGCCCCCGGGACGCCGGGAGGGCGAACACTGAAGCTTTCTTT.

CDR3 sequence (DNA): TGTGCCAGCAGCCACCAGCGGGAGGGCCGCGAGCAGTTCTTC. Translating gives CASSHQREGREQFF. The chain couples TRBV7-3 to TRBJ2-1, with TRBD2 matching 10 bases. The length of the CDR3 is 14 residues. CDR1 is SGHTA and CDR2 is FQGTGA in the germline V gene. V dropped 5 bases and J dropped 10; count of bases not matched to a gene: 8.

This chain uses TRBV7-6 with TRBJ2-1, with 9 bases that match TRBD2. Germline-derived CDR1 and CDR2 are SGHVS and FNYEAQ. This CDR3 contains 16 residues. Trimming at V came to 0 bases and at J to 3 bases, leaving 3 bases not matched to a gene. The CDR3 loop reads CASSLAAGGGYNEQFF. The CDR3 nucleotides read TGTGCCAGCAGCTTAGCGGCGGGAGGGGGCTACAATGAGCAGTTCTTC.

The CDR3 reads CASSPNRDYEQYF. For the CDR3, the DNA is TGTGCCAGCTCACCAAACAGGGACTACGAGCAGTACTTC. This chain joins TRBV18 and TRBJ2-7, with D possibly TRBD1 on 6 matching bases. The germline V gene has CDR1 KGHSH and CDR2 LQKENI. The V and J ends lost 2 bases and 3 bases respectively, with 8 bases between them. The CDR3 contains 13 residues.

V usage is TRBV10-3 and J usage is TRBJ1-2; TRBD1 matches at 8 bases. The CDR3 spans 14 residues. V gave up 3 bases and J gave up 6 bases; unmatched junction bases: 6. The germline V gene encodes CDR1 ENHRY and CDR2 SYGVKD. The CDR3 sequence: CAISDTGGVNGYTF. CDR3 nucleotides: TGTGCCATCAGTGATACAGGGGGAGTGAATGGCTACACCTTC.

This sequence joins TRBV7-6 and TRBJ2-7; possible D gene TRBD2, 6 bases. Deletions cut 2 bases from V and 4 bases from J, with 12 bases between. Per germline, CDR1 SGHVS and CDR2 FNYEAQ. CDR3 length: 14 residues. The CDR3 loop reads CASSLTLAPYEQYF. CDR3 nucleotide sequence: TGTGCCAGCAGCTTAACGCTAGCGCCATACGAGCAGTACTTC.

This rearrangement joins TRBV4-1 to TRBJ1-1, with D possibly matching TRBD1 (5 bases). Trimming stripped 3 bases from V and 5 bases from J, with 16 bases between. The CDR3 is 15 residues long. The germline CDR1 and CDR2 sequences are MGHRA and YSYEKL. CDR3 nucleotides: TGCGCCAGCAGCCAGGCATTTGTTGCAGGGACTGAAGCTTTCTTT. Protein sequence: CASSQAFVAGTEAFF.